The 6 T cell receptor beta chains given below trace back to one sample, sequenced in a study of T-cell memory formation after mild COVID-19. TCRdb recomputed calls from the 5' RACE reads with MiXCR, one row per CDR3 protein. This repertoire shows 70,000 to 100,000 distinct CDR3 sequences, 13% found once; its top ten account for about 27%. Sequencing used PBMCs or a T cell subset sorted from them (not recorded which). The receptors were gathered from an adult woman who had mild COVID-19 (a few samples of this study predate the infection). Cell type and time point are not known.

This chain joins TRBV5-1 and TRBJ2-1; 13 bases fit TRBD2. The germline gives CDR1 SGHRS, CDR2 YFSETQ. The CDR3 sequence is 18 residues long. V lost 4 bases to trimming and J lost 4 bases; unmatched junction nucleotides: 11. CDR3 sequence: CASSESLPGLAGYNEQFF. CDR3 sequence (DNA): TGCGCCAGCAGCGAAAGCTTACCGGGACTAGCGGGGTACAATGAGCAGTTCTTC.

V is TRBV18 and J is TRBJ1-1, with a tentative D call TRBD1 (6 bases). Germline V gives CDR1 KGHSH, CDR2 LQKENI. CDR3 length: 14 amino acids. Trimming pared 0 bases from V and 4 bases from J, leaving 9 bases between. For the CDR3, the DNA is TGTGCCAGCTCACCACCTCAGGGGCCCACTGAAGCTTTCTTT. It specifies CASSPPQGPTEAFF.

This clonotype has only a few counts. The limits of the CDR3 on the DNA are not certain, so only TCRdb's listed CDR3 is given. The chain couples TRBV12-3 or TRBV12-4 to TRBJ2-3; TRBD1 reflects the table's D call only, with no check against the DNA. The CDR3 is 14 residues long, ends included. This CDR3 is CASSFAPGATDPNF.

The rearrangement uses TRBV7-9 and TRBJ2-3, with 10 positions matching TRBD2. V lost 7 bases and J lost 1; bases outside the gene matches: 8. Germline CDR1 SEHNR, CDR2 FQNEAQ (reference sequence). The CDR3 sequence is 16 residues long. In DNA, the CDR3 is TGTGCCAGCATCCCCGCCGGGACTAGCGGCACAGATACGCAGTATTTT. Its translation: CASIPAGTSGTDTQYF.

This chain joins TRBV19 and TRBJ2-1, with unresolved D. Germline V gene lookup returns CDR1 LNHDA and CDR2 SQIVND (reference sequence). The V end was cut by 3 bases, the J end by 3 bases, with 9 bases between. The length of the CDR3 is 14 residues. CDR3 in amino acids: CASSMAGSYNEQFF. In DNA, the CDR3 is TGTGCCAGTAGTATGGCAGGTAGCTACAATGAGCAGTTCTTC. Looking up the rest from reference TRBV19 and TRBJ2-1 gives the full variable domain: DGGITQSPKYLFRKEGQNVTLSCEQNLNHDAMYWYRQDPGQGLRLIYYSQIVNDFQKGDIAEGYSVSREKKESFPLTVTSAQKNPTAFYLCASSMAGSYNEQFFGPGTRLTVL.

The chain employs TRBV3-1 and TRBJ2-3; tentative D call: TRBD2 (5 bases). V lost 4 bases and J lost 0, with 11 bases in between. This CDR3 contains 15 residues. Germline CDR1 reads LGHDT; CDR2 reads YNNKEL (reference sequence). DNA for the CDR3: TGTGCCAGCAGCCCTGGGGAGATTAGCACAGATACGCAGTATTTT. Protein sequence: CASSPGEISTDTQYF.